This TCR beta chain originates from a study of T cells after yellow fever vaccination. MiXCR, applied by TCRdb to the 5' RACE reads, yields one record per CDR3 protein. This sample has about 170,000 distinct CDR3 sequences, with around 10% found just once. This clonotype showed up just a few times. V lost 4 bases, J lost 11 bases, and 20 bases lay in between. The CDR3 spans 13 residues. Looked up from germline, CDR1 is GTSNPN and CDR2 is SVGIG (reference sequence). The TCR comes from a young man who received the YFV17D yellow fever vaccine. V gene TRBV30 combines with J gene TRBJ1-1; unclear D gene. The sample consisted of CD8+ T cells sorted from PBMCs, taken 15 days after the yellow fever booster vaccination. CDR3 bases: TGTGCCTGGACCTCTCCTCAGCTGGGAGGGGCTTTCTTT. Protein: CAWTSPQLGGAFF.